These 16 T cell receptor beta chains were sequenced from one sample in a study of early stage breast cancer tumors. Generated by immunoSEQ multiplex PCR, the TCRdb table keeps only in-frame clones and is missing some. The repertoire includes about 28,000 clones, 80% of them detected once, and about 12% sits in the top ten. The sample consisted of blood. The receptor set was obtained from a person in their sixties or seventies with breast cancer.

The chain recombines TRBV27 with TRBJ1-2, with D tentatively TRBD1 (6 bases). In germline, CDR1 is MNHEY, CDR2 SMNVEV (reference sequence). The CDR3 loop spans 15 amino acids. V lost 7 bases and J 5 bases, leaving 20 bases between the germline ends. The CDR3 spells CASNTPADRRYGYTF. The CDR3 DNA reads as TGTGCCAGCAATACCCCGGCGGACAGAAGATATGGCTACACCTTC.

This clone appeared a single time. This chain links TRBV2 with TRBJ2-1; 13 bases agree with TRBD2. CDR3 length: 15 amino acids. CDR1 and CDR2 from the germline V gene are SNHLY and FYNNEI. V gave up 5 bases and J gave up 5 bases; unmatched junction bases: 3. The CDR3 sequence: CASSPTSGGNNEQFF. DNA of the CDR3: TGTGCCAGCAGTCCGACTAGCGGGGGGAACAATGAGCAGTTCTTC.

The CDR3 spells CASTGQGNTEAFF. The CDR3 DNA sequence: TGCGCCAGCACAGGGCAGGGGAACACTGAAGCTTTCTTT. V is TRBV5-1 and J is TRBJ1-1; tentative D call: TRBD1 (5 bases). The germline V gene has CDR1 SGHRS and CDR2 YFSETQ. The V end lost 6 bases, the J end lost 1 base, and 10 bases lay between the germline ends. The CDR3 totals 13 residues. The whole variable domain, filled in from reference TRBV5-1 and TRBJ1-1, reads KAGVTQTPRYLIKTRGQQVTLSCSPISGHRSVSWYQQTPGQGLQFLFEYFSETQRNKGNFPGRFSGRQFSNSRSEMNVSTLELGDSALYLCASTGQGNTEAFFGQGTRLTVV.

This clone came up a few times. The chain is built from TRBV21-1 and TRBJ2-1; the table's D gene call, TRBD2, was not cross checked with the DNA. TRBV21-1 is assigned pseudogene status. This CDR3 is 16 amino acids long. The CDR3 region has the DNA TGTGCCAGCAGCACATTAGGAGTCGGATCCTACAATGAGCAGTTCTTC. Translated: CASSTLGVGSYNEQFF.

By sample share, this clone is medium-sized. The chain employs TRBV10-3 and TRBJ1-3; TRBD1 agrees at 9 bases. Germline V CDR1 and CDR2: ENHRY, SYGVKD. J was trimmed by 4 bases and V by 5 bases; bases with no gene match: 9. The CDR3 consists of 16 residues. In DNA form, the CDR3 reads TGTGCCATCAGTACCGAGCCTACAGGGGGCGGAAACACCATATATTTT. This gives the protein CAISTEPTGGGNTIYF.

V usage is TRBV5-8 and J usage is TRBJ1-1; the match to TRBD1 covers 8 bases. With 0 bases clipped from V and 3 bases from J, the junction kept 4 bases outside the gene matches. CDR3 length equals 15 residues. The V gene's germline CDR1 is SGHTS and CDR2 YDEGEE. This CDR3 reads CASSLAHRGYTEAFF. The CDR3 DNA reads as TGTGCCAGCAGCTTGGCCCACAGGGGGTACACTGAAGCTTTCTTT.

This clone was recorded once. This chain uses TRBV30 with TRBJ2-3; TRBD2 matches 7 bases. Germline V lookup: CDR1 GTSNPN, CDR2 SVGIG (reference sequence). V lost 0 bases to trimming and J lost 8 bases; unmatched junction nucleotides: 11. The CDR3 runs to 15 residues. The CDR3 sequence is CAWSVVAGALGTQYF. The CDR3 DNA follows: TGTGCCTGGAGTGTCGTGGCGGGAGCCCTTGGTACGCAGTATTTT.

This clone was observed a few times. The chain couples TRBV5-1 to TRBJ1-4, with D possibly TRBD1 on 5 matching bases. This CDR3 contains 14 residues. The V end was cut by 0 bases, the J end by 5 bases, with 8 bases between. Germline V lookup: CDR1 SGHRS, CDR2 YFSETQ. The CDR3 loop is CASSLEAGNEKLFF. The CDR3 DNA sequence: TGCGCCAGCAGCTTGGAGGCAGGGAATGAAAAACTGTTTTTT.

The V and J genes are TRBV6-5 and TRBJ1-1; 8 bases are shared with TRBD1. The junction had 11 bases not matched to a gene; V was cut back by 2 bases and J by 6 bases. Germline lookup yields CDR1 MNHEY and CDR2 SVGAGI. The CDR3 totals 16 residues. The CDR3 spells CASSYGRGRGISEAFF. CDR3 bases: TGTGCCAGCAGTTACGGCAGGGGGCGCGGGATATCTGAAGCTTTCTTT.

The rearrangement links TRBV15 to TRBJ2-7, with D perhaps TRBD1 (6 bases). Trimming removed 3 bases at V and 4 bases at J, with 10 bases between. This CDR3 has 13 amino acids. CDR1 LNHNV and CDR2 YYDKDF come from the germline V gene (reference sequence). As DNA, the CDR3 is TGTGCCACCAGCAGGGCTACAGGGTACGAGCAGTACTTC. Residues: CATSRATGYEQYF.

The chain joins TRBV14 to TRBJ2-2, with a possible D match to TRBD1 (6 bases). In germline, CDR1 is SGHDN, CDR2 FVKESK. This CDR3 spans 16 amino acids. V lost 4 bases, J lost 0 bases, and 12 bases lay in between. Here the CDR3 reads CASSLWTAPNTGELFF. Here the CDR3 DNA reads TGTGCCAGCAGCCTATGGACAGCTCCGAACACCGGGGAGCTGTTTTTT.

This chain joins TRBV9 and TRBJ2-3; 10 bases map to TRBD2. The V and J ends lost 4 bases and 2 bases, in that order; junction bases with no gene match: 13. Germline CDR1 is SGDLS and CDR2 is YYNGEE. The CDR3 consists of 18 residues. The CDR3 DNA sequence: TGTGCCAGCAGCCCCCACGTTTCTAGCGGGAGTTTCACAGATACGCAGTATTTT. Amino acids: CASSPHVSSGSFTDTQYF.

By sample share, this clone is medium-sized. This chain uses TRBV10-1 with TRBJ2-5; the D gene is possibly TRBD1 (5 bases). The CDR3 totals 15 residues. V lost 3 bases to trimming and J lost 5 bases, with 16 bases between them. Germline V lookup: CDR1 WNHNN, CDR2 SYGVQD (reference sequence). In nucleotides, the CDR3 is TGCGCCAGCAGTGATGTTTTAGGGGAATCGGAGACCCAGTACTTC. This encodes CASSDVLGESETQYF.

The V call is TRBV5-1, the J call TRBJ2-7, with a tentative D call TRBD2 (5 bases). Germline lookup yields CDR1 SGHRS and CDR2 YFSETQ. V was clipped by 5 bases and J by 1 base, with 16 bases between them. This CDR3 has 15 amino acids. The DNA of the CDR3 is TGCGCCAGCAGACCTGTGGCGGGCGTTTCCTACGAGCAGTACTTC. It translates to CASRPVAGVSYEQYF. The variable domain in full, completed from reference TRBV5-1 and TRBJ2-7, reads KAGVTQTPRYLIKTRGQQVTLSCSPISGHRSVSWYQQTPGQGLQFLFEYFSETQRNKGNFPGRFSGRQFSNSRSEMNVSTLELGDSALYLCASRPVAGVSYEQYFGPGTRLTVT.

The genes are TRBV27 and TRBJ2-7; D gene ambiguous. The germline V gene has CDR1 MNHEY and CDR2 SMNVEV (reference sequence). V lost 6 bases to trimming and J lost 4 bases, with 10 bases between them. The CDR3 has 12 amino acids. The CDR3 sequence is CASSRHGYEQYF. CDR3 in DNA: TGTGCCAGCAGCCGCCACGGGTACGAGCAGTACTTC.

V gene TRBV11-1 combines with J gene TRBJ2-3, with D possibly matching TRBD2 (6 bases). Trimming cost V 3 bases and J 5 bases, with 9 bases left between them. Germline V gives CDR1 SGHAT, CDR2 FQDESV (reference sequence). This CDR3 is built from 13 residues. The CDR3 sequence: CASSLGGLDTQYF. The CDR3 nucleotides read TGTGCCAGCAGCTTGGGGGGATTAGATACGCAGTATTTT.